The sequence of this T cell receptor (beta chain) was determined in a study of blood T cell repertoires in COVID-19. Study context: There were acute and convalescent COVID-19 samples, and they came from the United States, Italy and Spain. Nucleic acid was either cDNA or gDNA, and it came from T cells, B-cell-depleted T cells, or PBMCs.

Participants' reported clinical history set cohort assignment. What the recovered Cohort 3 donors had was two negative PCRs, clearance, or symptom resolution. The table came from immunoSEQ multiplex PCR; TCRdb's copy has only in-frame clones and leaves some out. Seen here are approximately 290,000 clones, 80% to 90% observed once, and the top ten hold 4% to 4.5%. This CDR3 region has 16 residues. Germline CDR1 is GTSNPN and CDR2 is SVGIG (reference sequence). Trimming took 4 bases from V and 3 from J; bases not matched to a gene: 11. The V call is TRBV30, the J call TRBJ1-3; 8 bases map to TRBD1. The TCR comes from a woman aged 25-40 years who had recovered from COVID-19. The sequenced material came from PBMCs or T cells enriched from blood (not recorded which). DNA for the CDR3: TGTGCCTGGAATCGACGAGGACAGGGAGGTGGAAACACCATATATTTT. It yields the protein CAWNRRGQGGGNTIYF. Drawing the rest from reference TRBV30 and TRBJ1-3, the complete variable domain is SQTIHQWPATLVQPVGSPLSLECTVEGTSNPNLYWYRQAAGRGLQLLFYSVGIGQISSEVPQNLSASRPQDRQFILSSKKLLLSDSGFYLCAWNRRGQGGGNTIYFGEGSWLTVV.